The clone carrying this TCR beta chain was seen more than once but under ten times. The source of the sample is a study of blood T cell repertoires in COVID-19. Study as a whole: Samples taken during acute and convalescent COVID-19 were collected in the United States, Italy and Spain. Nucleic acid was either cDNA or gDNA, and it came from T cells, B-cell-depleted T cells, or PBMCs.

There are 15 residues in the CDR3. J was trimmed by 5 bases and V by 1 base; bases with no gene match: 4. Germline loops: CDR1 MNHEY, CDR2 SVGAGI. Assay used: immunoSEQ multiplex PCR; TCRdb lists only in-frame clones, some missing. The sample yields approximately 110,000 clones, approximately 87% seen once. The chain joins TRBV6-5 to TRBJ2-7; 11 bases align to TRBD2. Specimen: peripheral blood. This TCR was sampled from a woman aged 55-69 years with acute or convalescent COVID-19. CDR3 bases: TGTGCCAGCAGTTACTTACTAGCGGGAGCCAACGAGCAGTACTTC. This sequence encodes CASSYLLAGANEQYF.